A single sample is the source of the 14 T cell receptor beta chains below, sequenced in a study of cytomegalovirus exposure and HLA in healthy donors. The PCR made use of 60 Vbeta and 13 Jbeta primers. Clones were read by immunoSEQ multiplex PCR, and TCRdb kept only the in-frame ones, dropping some. This sample yields about 120,000 clones, of which roughly 60% are seen a single time; 9% to 10% belongs to the top ten. Sequenced input: PBMCs. The receptor source for this set is a man aged 35 to 55 in good health and CMV-seropositive.

On this clone itself: The sample holds other DNA sequences that translate to the same CDR3. The chain carries TRBV7-9 and TRBJ2-1; 8 bases map to TRBD1. Germline assignment: CDR1 SEHNR and CDR2 FQNEAQ (reference sequence). Germline trimming cut 6 bases from V and 5 bases from J; bases unmatched to any gene: 9. The CDR3 is 15 residues long. The chain's CDR3 is CASRFDRGRNNEQFF. The CDR3 region has the DNA TGTGCCAGCAGATTCGACAGGGGAAGGAACAATGAGCAGTTCTTC.

The CDR3 sequence: CASNIGRVTEAFF. As DNA, the CDR3 is TGTGCCAGCAACATTGGCAGGGTCACTGAAGCTTTCTTT. J is TRBJ1-1 and V is TRBV28; the D gene is possibly TRBD1 (5 bases). V dropped 7 bases and J dropped 4 bases, with 13 bases sitting between them. CDR1 and CDR2 from the germline V gene are MDHEN and SYDVKM. The CDR3 consists of 13 residues.

The chain links TRBV7-9 to TRBJ2-5; D is undetermined. V lost 1 base and J 2 bases, leaving 11 bases between the germline ends. Per the germline V gene, CDR1 is SEHNR and CDR2 is FQNEAQ (reference sequence). The CDR3 loop spans 15 amino acids. The CDR3: CASSLERGFQETQYF. CDR3 bases: TGTGCCAGCAGCTTAGAGCGTGGGTTTCAAGAGACCCAGTACTTC.

The rearrangement uses TRBV7-2 and TRBJ1-1, with 10 positions matching TRBD1. Trimming at V came to 5 bases and at J to 10 bases, leaving 4 bases not matched to a gene. The CDR3 has 12 residues. The germline gives CDR1 SGHTA, CDR2 FQGNSA. Here the CDR3 reads CASSQDRGRAFF. The CDR3 coding sequence is TGTGCCAGCAGCCAAGACAGGGGGCGAGCTTTCTTT.

In this sample, this clone turned up a few times. The junction does not match germline at one end; this may be a read error. The rearrangement uses TRBV6-1 and TRBJ1-4; D unclear. CDR1 and CDR2 (germline): MNHNS, SASEGT. CDR3 length equals 15 residues. The CDR3 DNA sequence: TGTGCCAGCAGTGAAGGCCCCCAGACTAACGAAAAACTGTTTTTT. It yields the protein CASSEGPQTNEKLFF.

The V call is TRBV7-2, the J call TRBJ1-5; 8 positions agree with TRBD1. In germline, CDR1 is SGHTA, CDR2 FQGNSA. Germline trimming cut 2 bases from V and 7 bases from J; bases unmatched to any gene: 7. CDR3 length: 15 residues. CDR3 DNA sequence: TGTGCCAGCAGCTTAAACAGGGGGGCGGGACAGCCCCAGCATTTT. The encoded protein is CASSLNRGAGQPQHF.

The sample holds one count of this clone. This CDR3 reads CASSQTGTSSYNEQFF. The CDR3 nucleotides are TGTGCCAGCAGCCAAACCGGGACTAGCTCTTACAATGAGCAGTTCTTC. The chain combines TRBV7-3 with TRBJ2-1; TRBD2 matches at 9 bases. The CDR3 is 16 residues long. Germline trimming cut 5 bases from V and 4 bases from J; bases unmatched to any gene: 9. CDR1 is SGHTA, CDR2 FQGTGA, per germline.

This chain connects TRBV4-2 to TRBJ2-3, with 9 bases lining up with TRBD2. Germline-derived CDR1 and CDR2 are LGHNA and YNFKEQ. The junction had 0 bases not matched to a gene; V was cut back by 3 bases and J by 2 bases. This CDR3 has 14 residues. The CDR3 spells CASSQGLATDTQYF. Written as DNA, the CDR3 is TGTGCCAGCAGCCAGGGACTAGCCACAGATACGCAGTATTTT.

J is TRBJ1-2 and V is TRBV2, with TRBD1 identical over 12 bases. This CDR3 is 19 amino acids long. Germline loops: CDR1 SNHLY, CDR2 FYNNEI. V was pared by 2 bases and J by 4 bases, with 14 bases of the junction left unmatched. CDR3 nucleotides: TGTGCCAGCAGTGAACCCGGGACAGGGGGCGGCTTTTGGTCCTATGGCTACACCTTC. Protein: CASSEPGTGGGFWSYGYTF.

This clone has a handful of counts. This chain uses TRBV10-3 with TRBJ2-7; 10 nucleotides line up with TRBD1. Germline V CDR1 and CDR2: ENHRY, SYGVKD. This CDR3 spans 13 amino acids. V trimming: 6 bases; J trimming: 5 bases; junction bases outside the gene matches: 4. CDR3 region: CAIRGTGDHEQYF. CDR3 nucleotides: TGTGCCATCAGAGGGACAGGGGACCACGAGCAGTACTTC.

This chain connects TRBV15 to TRBJ1-5, with D perhaps matching TRBD1 (5 bases). The CDR3 is 15 amino acids. Trimming stripped 6 bases from V and 0 bases from J, with 12 bases between. The germline V gene encodes CDR1 LNHNV and CDR2 YYDKDF (reference sequence). This CDR3 reads CATSRSGYSNQPQHF. The CDR3, as DNA: TGTGCCACCAGTCGGTCAGGGTATAGCAATCAGCCCCAGCATTTT.

V and J are TRBV5-4 and TRBJ1-5, with no clear D. Trimming pared 0 bases from V and 2 bases from J, leaving 9 bases between. CDR1 is SGHNT and CDR2 is YYREEE in the germline V gene (reference sequence). The CDR3 covers 15 residues. CDR3 loop: CASSLGPGGNQPQHF. The CDR3 DNA sequence: TGTGCCAGCAGCTTGGGCCCCGGGGGCAATCAGCCCCAGCATTTT.

This clone was picked up a small number of times. The gene calls are TRBV19 and TRBJ1-4, with 9 nucleotides matching TRBD1. After removal of 2 bases from V and 7 bases from J, the junction contained 5 bases not matched to a gene. Germline CDR1 LNHDA, CDR2 SQIVND (reference sequence). CDR3 size: 15 residues. Written as DNA, the CDR3 is TGTGCCAGTAGTATACAACAGGGGGCGTTTGAAAAACTGTTTTTT. Translating gives CASSIQQGAFEKLFF.

The chain is built from TRBV7-9 and TRBJ2-1; 8 positions match TRBD2. Germline V CDR1 and CDR2: SEHNR, FQNEAQ (reference sequence). Germline trimming cut 3 bases from V and 5 bases from J; bases unmatched to any gene: 3. The CDR3 covers 14 residues. The DNA of the CDR3 is TGTGCCAGCAGCTTCGGGACTAGTAACAATGAGCAGTTCTTC. Translation gives CASSFGTSNNEQFF.